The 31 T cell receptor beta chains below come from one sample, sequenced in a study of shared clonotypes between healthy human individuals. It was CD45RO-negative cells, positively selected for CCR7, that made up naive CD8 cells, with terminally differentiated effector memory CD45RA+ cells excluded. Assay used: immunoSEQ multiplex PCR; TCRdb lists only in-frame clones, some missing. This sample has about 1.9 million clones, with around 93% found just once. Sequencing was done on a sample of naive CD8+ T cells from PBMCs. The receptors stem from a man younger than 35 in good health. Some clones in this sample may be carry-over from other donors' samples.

CDR3 amino acids: CATTGSSHNREQYF. DNA for the CDR3: TGTGCCACCACCGGGAGCTCCCACAATCGGGAGCAGTACTTC. The chain has TRBV27 and TRBJ2-7; D might be TRBD2 (6 bases). This CDR3 contains 14 residues. Trimming pared 10 bases from V and 7 bases from J, leaving 23 bases between. In germline, CDR1 is MNHEY, CDR2 SMNVEV (reference sequence).

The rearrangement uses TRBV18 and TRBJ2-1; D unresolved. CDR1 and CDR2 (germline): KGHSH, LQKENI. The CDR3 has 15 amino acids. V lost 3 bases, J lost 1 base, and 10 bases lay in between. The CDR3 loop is CASSPAELSYNEQFF. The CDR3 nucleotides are TGTGCCAGCTCACCGGCGGAACTGTCCTACAATGAGCAGTTCTTC.

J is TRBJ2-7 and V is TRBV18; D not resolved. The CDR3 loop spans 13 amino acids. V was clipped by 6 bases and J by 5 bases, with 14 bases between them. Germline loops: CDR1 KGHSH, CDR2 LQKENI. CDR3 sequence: CASSSGPDDEQYF. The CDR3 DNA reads TGTGCCAGCTCTTCCGGCCCAGATGACGAGCAGTACTTC.

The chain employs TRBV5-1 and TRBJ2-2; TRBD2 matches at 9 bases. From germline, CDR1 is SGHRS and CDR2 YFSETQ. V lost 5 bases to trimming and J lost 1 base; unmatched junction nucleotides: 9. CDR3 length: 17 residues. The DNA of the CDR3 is TGCGCCAGCAGTACCCTGCTAGCGGGGCTGAACACCGGGGAGCTGTTTTTT. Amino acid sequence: CASSTLLAGLNTGELFF.

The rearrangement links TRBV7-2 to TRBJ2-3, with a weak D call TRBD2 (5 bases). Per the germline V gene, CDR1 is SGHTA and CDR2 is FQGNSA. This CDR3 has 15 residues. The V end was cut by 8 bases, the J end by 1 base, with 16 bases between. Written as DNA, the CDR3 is TGTGCCAGCTGCGTGCTGGCGGGCCGCACAGATACGCAGTATTTT. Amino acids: CASCVLAGRTDTQYF.

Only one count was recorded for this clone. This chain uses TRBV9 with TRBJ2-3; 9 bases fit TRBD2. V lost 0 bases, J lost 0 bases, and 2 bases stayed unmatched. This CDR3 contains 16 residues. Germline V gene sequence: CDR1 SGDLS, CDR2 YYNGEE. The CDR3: CASSVGREGSTDTQYF. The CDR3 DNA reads TGTGCCAGCAGCGTAGGGCGGGAGGGAAGCACAGATACGCAGTATTTT.

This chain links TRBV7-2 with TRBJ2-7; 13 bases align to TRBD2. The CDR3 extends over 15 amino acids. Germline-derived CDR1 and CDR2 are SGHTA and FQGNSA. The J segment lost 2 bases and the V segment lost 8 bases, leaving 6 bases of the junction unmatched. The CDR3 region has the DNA TGTGCCAGCGTGACTAGCGGGAGGATAGCCTACGAGCAGTACTTC. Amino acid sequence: CASVTSGRIAYEQYF.

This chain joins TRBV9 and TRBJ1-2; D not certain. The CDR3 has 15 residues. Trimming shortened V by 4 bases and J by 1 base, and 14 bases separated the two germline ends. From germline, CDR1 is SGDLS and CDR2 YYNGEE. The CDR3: CASSPRAGINYGYTF. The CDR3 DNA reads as TGTGCCAGCAGCCCAAGGGCGGGAATTAACTATGGCTACACCTTC.

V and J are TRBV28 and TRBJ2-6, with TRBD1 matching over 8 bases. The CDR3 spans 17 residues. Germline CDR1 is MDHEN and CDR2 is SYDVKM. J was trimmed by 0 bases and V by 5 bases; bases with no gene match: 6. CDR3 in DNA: TGTGCCAGCAGTGCCTGGGACAGGCGCTCTGGGGCCAACGTCCTGACTTTC. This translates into CASSAWDRRSGANVLTF.

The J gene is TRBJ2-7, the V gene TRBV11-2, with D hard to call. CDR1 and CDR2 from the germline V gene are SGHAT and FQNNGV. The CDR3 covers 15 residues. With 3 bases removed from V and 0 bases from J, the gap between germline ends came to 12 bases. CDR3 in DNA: TGTGCCAGCAGCTTCGGAGTTCTCAGCTCCTACGAGCAGTACTTC. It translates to CASSFGVLSSYEQYF.

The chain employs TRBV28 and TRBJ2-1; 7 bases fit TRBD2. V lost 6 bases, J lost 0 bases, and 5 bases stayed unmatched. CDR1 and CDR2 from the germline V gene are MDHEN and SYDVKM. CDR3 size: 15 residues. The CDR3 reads CASSLAGHSYNEQFF. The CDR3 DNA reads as TGTGCCAGCAGCTTAGCGGGCCACTCCTACAATGAGCAGTTCTTC.

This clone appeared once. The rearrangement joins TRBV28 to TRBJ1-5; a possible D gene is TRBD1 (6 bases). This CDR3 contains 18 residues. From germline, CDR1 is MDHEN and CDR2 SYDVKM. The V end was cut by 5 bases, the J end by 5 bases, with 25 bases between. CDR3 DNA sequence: TGTGCCAGCAGTGGGGGGGCGTATAAGCCAAGTGGGGATCAGCCCCAGCATTTT. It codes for CASSGGAYKPSGDQPQHF.

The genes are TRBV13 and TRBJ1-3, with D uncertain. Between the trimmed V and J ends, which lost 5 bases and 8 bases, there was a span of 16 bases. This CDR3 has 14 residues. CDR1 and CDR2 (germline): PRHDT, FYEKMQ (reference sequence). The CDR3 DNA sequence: TGTGCCAGCAGCCTCCGGGCCCCCTTGGACACCATATATTTT. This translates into CASSLRAPLDTIYF.

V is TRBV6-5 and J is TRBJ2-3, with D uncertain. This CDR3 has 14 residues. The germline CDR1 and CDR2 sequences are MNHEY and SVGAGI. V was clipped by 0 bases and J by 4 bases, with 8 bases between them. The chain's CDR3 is CASSYSGSADTQYF. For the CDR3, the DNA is TGTGCCAGCAGTTACTCGGGGTCGGCAGATACGCAGTATTTT.

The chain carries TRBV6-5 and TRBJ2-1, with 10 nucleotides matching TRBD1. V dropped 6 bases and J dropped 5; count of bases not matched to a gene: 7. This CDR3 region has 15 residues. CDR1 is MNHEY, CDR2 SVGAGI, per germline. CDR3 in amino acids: CASRTTGGWDNEQFF. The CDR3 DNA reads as TGTGCCAGCAGAACGACAGGGGGCTGGGACAATGAGCAGTTCTTC.

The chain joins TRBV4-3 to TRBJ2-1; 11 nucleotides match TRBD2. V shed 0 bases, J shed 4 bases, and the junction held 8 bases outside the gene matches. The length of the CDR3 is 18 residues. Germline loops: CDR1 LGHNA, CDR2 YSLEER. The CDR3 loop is CASSQDPHLAGGYNEQFF. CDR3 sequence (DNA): TGCGCCAGCAGCCAAGACCCCCACCTAGCGGGGGGTTACAATGAGCAGTTCTTC.

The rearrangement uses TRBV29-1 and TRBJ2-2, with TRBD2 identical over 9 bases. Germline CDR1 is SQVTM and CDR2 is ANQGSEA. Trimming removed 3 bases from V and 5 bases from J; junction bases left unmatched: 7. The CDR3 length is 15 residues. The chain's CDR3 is CSVELTSGSTGELFF. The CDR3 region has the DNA TGCAGCGTTGAGTTGACTAGCGGATCTACCGGGGAGCTGTTTTTT.

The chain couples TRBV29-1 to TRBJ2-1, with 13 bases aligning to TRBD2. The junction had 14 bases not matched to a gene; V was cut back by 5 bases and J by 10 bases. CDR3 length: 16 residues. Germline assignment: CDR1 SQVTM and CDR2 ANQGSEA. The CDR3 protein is CSVLGLAGEALWEQFF. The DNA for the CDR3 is TGCAGCGTTCTAGGACTAGCGGGAGAGGCTTTATGGGAGCAGTTCTTC.

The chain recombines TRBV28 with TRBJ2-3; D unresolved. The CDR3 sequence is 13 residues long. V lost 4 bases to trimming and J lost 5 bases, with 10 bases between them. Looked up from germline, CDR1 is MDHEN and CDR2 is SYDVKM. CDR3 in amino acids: CASSYLVEDTQYF. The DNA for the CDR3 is TGTGCCAGCAGTTACTTAGTGGAAGATACGCAGTATTTT. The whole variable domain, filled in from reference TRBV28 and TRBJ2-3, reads DVKVTQSSRYLVKRTGEKVFLECVQDMDHENMFWYRQDPGLGLRLIYFSYDVKMKEKGDIPEGYSVSREKKERFSLILESASTNQTSMYLCASSYLVEDTQYFGPGTRLTVL.

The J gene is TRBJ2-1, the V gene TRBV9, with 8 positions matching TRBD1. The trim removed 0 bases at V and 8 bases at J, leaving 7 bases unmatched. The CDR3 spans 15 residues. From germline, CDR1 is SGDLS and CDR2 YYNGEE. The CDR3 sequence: CASSVGTGGVYEQFF. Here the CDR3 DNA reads TGTGCCAGCAGCGTAGGTACAGGGGGTGTATATGAGCAGTTCTTC.

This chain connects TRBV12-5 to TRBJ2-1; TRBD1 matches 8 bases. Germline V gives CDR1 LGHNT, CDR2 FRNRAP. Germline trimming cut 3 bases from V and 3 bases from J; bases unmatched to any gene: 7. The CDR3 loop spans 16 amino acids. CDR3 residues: CASGFLTGGIYNEQFF. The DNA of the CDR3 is TGTGCTAGTGGTTTCCTCACAGGGGGAATCTACAATGAGCAGTTCTTC.

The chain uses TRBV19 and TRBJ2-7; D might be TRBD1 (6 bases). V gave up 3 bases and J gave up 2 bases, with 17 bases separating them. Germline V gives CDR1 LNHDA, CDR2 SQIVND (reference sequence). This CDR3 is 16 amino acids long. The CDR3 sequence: CASSISAQGNPYEQYF. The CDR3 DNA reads TGTGCCAGTAGTATTTCAGCGCAGGGGAATCCCTACGAGCAGTACTTC.

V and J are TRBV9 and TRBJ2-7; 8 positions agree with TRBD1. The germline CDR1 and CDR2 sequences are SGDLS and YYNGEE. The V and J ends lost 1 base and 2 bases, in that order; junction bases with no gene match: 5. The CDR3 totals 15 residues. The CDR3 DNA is TGTGCCAGCAGCGTATTTGGACAGGGACCCTACGAGCAGTACTTC. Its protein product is CASSVFGQGPYEQYF.

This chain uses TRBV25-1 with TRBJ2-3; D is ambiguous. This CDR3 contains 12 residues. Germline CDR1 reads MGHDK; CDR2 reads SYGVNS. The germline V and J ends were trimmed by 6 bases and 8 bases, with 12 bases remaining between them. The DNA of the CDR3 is TGTGCCAGCAGGCCCGGGTCGGGTACGCAGTATTTT. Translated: CASRPGSGTQYF.

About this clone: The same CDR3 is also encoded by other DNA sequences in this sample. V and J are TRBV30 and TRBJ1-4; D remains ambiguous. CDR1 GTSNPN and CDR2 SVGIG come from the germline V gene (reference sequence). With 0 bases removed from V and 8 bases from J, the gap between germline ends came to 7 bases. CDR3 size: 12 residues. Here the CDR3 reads CAWSVSGEKLFF. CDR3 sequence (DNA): TGTGCCTGGAGTGTTTCAGGAGAAAAACTGTTTTTT.

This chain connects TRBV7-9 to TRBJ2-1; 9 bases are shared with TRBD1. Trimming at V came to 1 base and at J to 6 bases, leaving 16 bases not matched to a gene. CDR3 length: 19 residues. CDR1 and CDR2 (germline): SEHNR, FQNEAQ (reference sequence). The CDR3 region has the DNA TGTGCCAGCAGCTTAGTAGTCGCGCCCGGACAGGGGCGAGGCAATGAGCAGTTCTTC. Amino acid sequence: CASSLVVAPGQGRGNEQFF.

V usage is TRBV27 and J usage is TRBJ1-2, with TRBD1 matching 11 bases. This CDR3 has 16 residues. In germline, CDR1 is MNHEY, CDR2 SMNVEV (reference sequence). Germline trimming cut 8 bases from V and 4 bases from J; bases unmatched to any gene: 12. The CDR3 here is CASGQGAFSNRYGYTF. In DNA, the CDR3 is TGTGCCAGCGGACAGGGGGCCTTCAGCAACCGCTATGGCTACACCTTC.

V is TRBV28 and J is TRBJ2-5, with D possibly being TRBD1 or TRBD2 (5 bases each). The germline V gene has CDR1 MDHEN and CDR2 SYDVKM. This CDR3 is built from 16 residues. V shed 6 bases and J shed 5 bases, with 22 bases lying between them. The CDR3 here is CASSPITGTSFETQYF. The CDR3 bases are TGTGCCAGCAGCCCTATTACCGGGACCAGCTTTGAGACCCAGTACTTC. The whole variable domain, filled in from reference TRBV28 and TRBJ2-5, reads DVKVTQSSRYLVKRTGEKVFLECVQDMDHENMFWYRQDPGLGLRLIYFSYDVKMKEKGDIPEGYSVSREKKERFSLILESASTNQTSMYLCASSPITGTSFETQYFGPGTRLLVL.

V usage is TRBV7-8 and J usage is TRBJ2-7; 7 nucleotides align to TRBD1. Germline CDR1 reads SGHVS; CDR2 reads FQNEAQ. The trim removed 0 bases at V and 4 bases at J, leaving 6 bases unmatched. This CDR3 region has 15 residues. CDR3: CASSLAGTELYEQYF. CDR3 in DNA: TGTGCCAGCAGCTTAGCGGGGACAGAGTTATACGAGCAGTACTTC.

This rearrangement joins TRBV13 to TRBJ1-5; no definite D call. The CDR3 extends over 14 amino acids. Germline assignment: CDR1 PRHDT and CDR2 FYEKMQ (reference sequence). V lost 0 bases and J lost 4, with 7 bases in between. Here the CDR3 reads CASSLGLVNQPQHF. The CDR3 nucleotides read TGTGCCAGCAGCTTAGGGTTGGTGAATCAGCCCCAGCATTTT.

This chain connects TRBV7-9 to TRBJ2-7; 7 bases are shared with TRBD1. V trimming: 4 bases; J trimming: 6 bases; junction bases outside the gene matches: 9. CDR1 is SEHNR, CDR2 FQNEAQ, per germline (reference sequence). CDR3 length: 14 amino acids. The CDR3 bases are TGTGCCAGCAGCTCAACCGGGACAGCACGCGAGCAGTACTTC. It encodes CASSSTGTAREQYF.